These T cell receptor beta chains were read from a single sample in a study. TCRdb analysed the 5' RACE reads with MiXCR anew, one entry per CDR3 protein. The top ten clones hold around 3.2% of a sample with 50,000 to 65,000 distinct CDR3 sequences, less than 25% of them seen once. What was sequenced was tumor-infiltrating Tregs sorted from the breast tumor. The receptors derive from a female donor with breast cancer. Both conserved end residues are part of each CDR3. The D gene is left open where the match is weak. Not every row has a clone size; where given, it reads once, few, many or a size class.

many,13,TRBJ2-3,TRBV7-2,-,CASSLDPRDTQYF,TGTGCCAGCAGCTTAGACCCTCGGGATACGCAGTATTTT
-,15,TRBJ2-1,TRBV4-2,-,CASSGLGGKTNEQFF,TGTGCCAGCAGCGGGCTTGGCGGGAAAACCAATGAGCAGTTCTTC
-,14,TRBJ2-7,TRBV9,-,CASSARQVSYEQYF,TGTGCCAGCAGCGCCCGACAGGTTTCCTACGAGCAGTACTTC
many,13,TRBJ1-1,TRBV7-3,-,CASSLWENTEAFF,TGTGCCAGCAGCTTGTGGGAGAACACTGAAGCTTTCTTT
-,13,TRBJ2-5,TRBV20-1,TRBD1,CSAGQAASRAQYF,TGCAGTGCTGGACAGGCTGCGTCACGGGCCCAGTACTTC
-,13,TRBJ2-1,TRBV4-2,TRBD1,CASSQRTGAIQLF,TGTGCCAGCAGCCAGCGGACAGGGGCGATACAGCTCTTC
-,13,TRBJ1-2,TRBV24-1,-,CATSGPNNYGYTF,TGTGCCACCAGTGGCCCGAATAACTATGGCTACACCTTC
many,14,TRBJ1-2,TRBV6-1,-,CASSENRAAYGYTF,TGTGCCAGCAGTGAAAACAGGGCCGCCTATGGCTACACCTTC
-,13,TRBJ1-2,TRBV18,-,CASSPGVDYGYTF,TGTGCCAGCTCACCAGGGGTGGACTATGGCTACACCTTC
-,14,TRBJ1-5,TRBV12-3/TRBV12-4,TRBD1,CASSIGQGNQPQQF,TGTGCCAGCAGTATAGGACAGGGCAATCAGCCCCAGCAGTTT